These 2 T cell receptor beta chains were sequenced from one sample in a study of T cells in Graves' hyperthyroidism and ophthalmopathy. The TCR beta CDR3 regions underwent amplification using RNA transcripts as the source. Carried out on the TCR CDR3, a first-round RT-PCR used the HTBI primer set. TCRdb re-analysed the multiplex PCR reads in MiXCR, keeping a single row per CDR3 protein. The repertoire has more than 300,000 distinct CDR3 sequences, roughly 15% of them found once; the top ten carry 20%. Sequenced material: blood. The receptors were gathered from a woman aged 25 to 45 with Graves' ophthalmopathy.

The chain uses TRBV20-1 and TRBJ1-4; D unresolved. Trimming removed 5 bases at V and 0 bases at J, with 10 bases between. Looked up from germline, CDR1 is DFQATT and CDR2 is SNEGSKA (reference sequence). This CDR3 has 14 amino acids. This chain's CDR3 is CSAPKTSTNEKLFF. CDR3 in DNA: TGCAGTGCTCCTAAGACTTCAACTAATGAAAAACTGTTTTTT.

This clonotype showed up many times. J is TRBJ1-2 and V is TRBV3-1; D unclear. Trimming removed 4 bases from V and 8 bases from J, with 23 bases in between. CDR3 size: 16 residues. The germline gives CDR1 LGHDT, CDR2 YNNKEL (reference sequence). CDR3 loop: CASSRYKPPIGVGYTF. CDR3 sequence (DNA): TGTGCCAGCAGCCGGTACAAGCCACCAATTGGTGTGGGCTACACCTTC. Full variable domain (missing parts from reference TRBV3-1 and TRBJ1-2): DTAVSQTPKYLVTQMGNDKSIKCEQNLGHDTMYWYKQDSKKFLKIMFSYNNKELIINETVPNRFSPKSPDKAHLNLHINSLELGDSAVYFCASSRYKPPIGVGYTFGSGTRLTVV.